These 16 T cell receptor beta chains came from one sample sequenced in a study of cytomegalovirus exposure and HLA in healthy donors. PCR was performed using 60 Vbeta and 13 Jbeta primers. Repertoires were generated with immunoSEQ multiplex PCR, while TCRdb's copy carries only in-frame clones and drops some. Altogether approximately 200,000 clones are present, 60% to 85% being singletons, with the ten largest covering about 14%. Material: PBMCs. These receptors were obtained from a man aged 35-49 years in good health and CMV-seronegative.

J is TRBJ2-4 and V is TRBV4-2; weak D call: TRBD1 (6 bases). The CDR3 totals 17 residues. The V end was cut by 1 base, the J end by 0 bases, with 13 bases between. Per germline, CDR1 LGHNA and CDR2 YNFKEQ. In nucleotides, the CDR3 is TGTGCCAGCAGCCAAGGGGAGACAGGACTAGCCAAAAACATTCAGTACTTC. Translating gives CASSQGETGLAKNIQYF.

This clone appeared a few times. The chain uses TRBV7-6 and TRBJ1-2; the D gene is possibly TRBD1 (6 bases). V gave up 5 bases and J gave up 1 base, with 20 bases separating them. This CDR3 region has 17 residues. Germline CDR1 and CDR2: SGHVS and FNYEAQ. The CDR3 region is CASSPSVGTTFNYGYTF. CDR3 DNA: TGTGCCAGCAGCCCTAGTGTCGGGACAACTTTTAACTATGGCTACACCTTC.

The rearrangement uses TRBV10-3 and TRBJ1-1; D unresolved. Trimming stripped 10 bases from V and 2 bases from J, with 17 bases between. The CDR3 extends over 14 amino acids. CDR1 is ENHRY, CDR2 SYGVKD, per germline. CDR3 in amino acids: CATIPDGSNTEAFF. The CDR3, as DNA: TGTGCCACCATACCGGACGGGAGTAACACTGAAGCTTTCTTT.

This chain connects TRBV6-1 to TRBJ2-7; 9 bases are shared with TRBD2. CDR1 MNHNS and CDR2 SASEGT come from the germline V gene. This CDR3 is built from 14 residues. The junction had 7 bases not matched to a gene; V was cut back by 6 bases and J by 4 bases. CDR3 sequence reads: CASSGGLAGYEQYF. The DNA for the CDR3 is TGTGCCAGCAGCGGGGGACTAGCAGGATACGAGCAGTACTTC.

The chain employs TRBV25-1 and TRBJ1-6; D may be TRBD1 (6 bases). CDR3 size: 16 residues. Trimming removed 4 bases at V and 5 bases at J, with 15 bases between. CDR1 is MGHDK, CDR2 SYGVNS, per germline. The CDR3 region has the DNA TGTGCCAGCAGTGGGAGCGGACAGCTCCATAATTCACCCCTCCACTTT. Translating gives CASSGSGQLHNSPLHF.

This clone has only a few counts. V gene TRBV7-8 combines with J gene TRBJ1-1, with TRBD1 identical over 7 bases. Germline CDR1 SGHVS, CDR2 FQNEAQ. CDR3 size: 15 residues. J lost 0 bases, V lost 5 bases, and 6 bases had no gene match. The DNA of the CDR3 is TGTGCCAGCAGCACATTGGGACAGTTGAACACTGAAGCTTTCTTT. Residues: CASSTLGQLNTEAFF.

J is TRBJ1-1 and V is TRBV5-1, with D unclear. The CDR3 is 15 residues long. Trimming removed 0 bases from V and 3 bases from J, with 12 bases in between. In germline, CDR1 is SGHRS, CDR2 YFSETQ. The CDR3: CASSLEGTGYTEAFF. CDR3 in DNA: TGCGCCAGCAGCTTGGAAGGCACCGGGTACACTGAAGCTTTCTTT.

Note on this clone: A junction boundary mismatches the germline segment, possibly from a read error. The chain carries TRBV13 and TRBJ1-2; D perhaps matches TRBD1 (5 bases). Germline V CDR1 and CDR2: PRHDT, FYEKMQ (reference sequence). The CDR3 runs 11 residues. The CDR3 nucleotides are TGTGCCAGCAGCTTAGCTCGGGGGATGTCCTTC. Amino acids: CASSLARGMSF.

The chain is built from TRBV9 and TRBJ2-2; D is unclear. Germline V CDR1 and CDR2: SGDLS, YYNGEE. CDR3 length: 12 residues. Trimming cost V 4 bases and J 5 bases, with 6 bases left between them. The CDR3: CASSPLTGELFF. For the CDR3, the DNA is TGTGCCAGCAGCCCTTTAACCGGGGAGCTGTTTTTT.

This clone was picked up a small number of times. The CDR3 bases are TGTGCCAGCAGCCTCCCAGGCGGGGGAACTCAGCCCCAGCATTTT. Amino acids: CASSLPGGGTQPQHF. This chain connects TRBV7-8 to TRBJ1-5; perhaps TRBD1 as D (5 bases). Germline V gene data show CDR1 as SGHVS and CDR2 as FQNEAQ. V gave up 5 bases and J gave up 6 bases, with 17 bases separating them. The CDR3 is 15 amino acids. Complete variable domain (other parts from reference TRBV7-8 and TRBJ1-5): GAGVSQSPRYKVAKRGQDVALRCDPISGHVSLFWYQQALGQGPEFLTYFQNEAQLDKSGLPSDRFFAERPEGSVSTLKIQRTQQEDSAVYLCASSLPGGGTQPQHFGDGTRLSIL.

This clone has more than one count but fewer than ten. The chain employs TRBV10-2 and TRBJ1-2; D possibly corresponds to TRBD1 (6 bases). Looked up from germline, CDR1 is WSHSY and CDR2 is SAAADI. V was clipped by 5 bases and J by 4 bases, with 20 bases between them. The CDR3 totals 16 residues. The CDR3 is CASSPRDRPRSYGYTF. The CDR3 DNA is TGCGCCAGCAGTCCTAGAGACAGGCCGCGTAGCTATGGCTACACCTTC.

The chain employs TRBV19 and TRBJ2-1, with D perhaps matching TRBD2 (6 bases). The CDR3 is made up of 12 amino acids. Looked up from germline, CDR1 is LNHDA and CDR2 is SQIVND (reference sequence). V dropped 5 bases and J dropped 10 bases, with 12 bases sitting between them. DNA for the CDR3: TGTGCCAGTAGTTCTCGACGGGAGGAGCAGTTCTTC. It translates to CASSSRREEQFF.

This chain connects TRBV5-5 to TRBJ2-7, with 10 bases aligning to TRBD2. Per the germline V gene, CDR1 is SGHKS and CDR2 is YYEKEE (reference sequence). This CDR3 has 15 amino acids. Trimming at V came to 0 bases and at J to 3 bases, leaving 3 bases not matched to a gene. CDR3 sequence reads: CASSLAASGSYEQYF. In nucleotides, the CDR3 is TGTGCCAGCAGCTTGGCCGCTAGCGGGAGCTACGAGCAGTACTTC.

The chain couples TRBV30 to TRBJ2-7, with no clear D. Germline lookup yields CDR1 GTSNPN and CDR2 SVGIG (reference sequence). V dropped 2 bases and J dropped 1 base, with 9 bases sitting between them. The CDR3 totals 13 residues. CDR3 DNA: TGTGCCTGGAGTAAGGCAGGTTCCTACGAGCAGTACTTC. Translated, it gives CAWSKAGSYEQYF.

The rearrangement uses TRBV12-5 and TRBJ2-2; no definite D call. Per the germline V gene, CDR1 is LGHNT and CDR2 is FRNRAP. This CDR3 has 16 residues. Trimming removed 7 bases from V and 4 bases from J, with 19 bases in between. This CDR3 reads CASVWIPGTGTGELFF. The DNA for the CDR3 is TGTGCTAGTGTTTGGATACCGGGTACGGGCACCGGGGAGCTGTTTTTT. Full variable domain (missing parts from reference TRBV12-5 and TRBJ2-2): DARVTQTPRHKVTEMGQEVTMRCQPILGHNTVFWYRQTMMQGLELLAYFRNRAPLDDSGMPKDRFSAEMPDATLATLKIQPSEPRDSAVYFCASVWIPGTGTGELFFGEGSRLTVL.

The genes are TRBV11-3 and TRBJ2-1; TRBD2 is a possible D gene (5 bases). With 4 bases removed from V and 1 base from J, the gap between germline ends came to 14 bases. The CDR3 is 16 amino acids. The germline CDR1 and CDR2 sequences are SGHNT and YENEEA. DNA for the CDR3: TGTGCCAGCAGCTCGAGGGAGAAGGGATCCTACAATGAGCAGTTCTTC. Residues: CASSSREKGSYNEQFF.